Listed here are 32 T cell receptor beta chains from one sample, sequenced in a study of blood T cells in healthy people across ages. The use of a sample-barcoded 5' primer and a J-beta primer mix characterized a second PCR of roughly 6 to 12 cycles. TCRdb re-derived calls from the 5' RACE reads in MiXCR, one entry per CDR3 protein. This sample has roughly 500,000 distinct CDR3 sequences, with approximately 25% found just once. The specimen sequenced was blood. These receptors were taken from a woman between 65 and 79 years old in good health.

The V call is TRBV6-4, the J call TRBJ1-2, with TRBD1 matching over 9 bases. CDR1 and CDR2 (germline): MRHNA, SNTAGT. This CDR3 contains 14 residues. V was pared by 6 bases and J by 6 bases, with 8 bases of the junction left unmatched. CDR3 protein: CASSSYTGGHGYTF. CDR3 in DNA: TGTGCCAGCAGCTCGTACACAGGGGGCCATGGCTACACCTTC.

This clonotype has only a few counts. CDR3 in amino acids: CASSVGTGGYNEQFF. The CDR3, as DNA: TGTGCCAGCAGTGTCGGGACAGGGGGGTACAATGAGCAGTTCTTC. The rearrangement links TRBV12-3 or TRBV12-4 to TRBJ2-1, with 11 bases matching TRBD1. The CDR3 extends over 15 amino acids. With V trimmed by 5 bases and J by 4 bases, 4 bases remained unmatched.

This chain uses TRBV12-3 or TRBV12-4 with TRBJ1-5; 11 nucleotides match TRBD1. V lost 6 bases, J lost 2 bases, and 3 bases stayed unmatched. The CDR3 has 15 residues. The CDR3 nucleotides are TGTGCCAGCAGCGTGGGACAGGGGGGCAATCAGCCCCAGCATTTT. Translating gives CASSVGQGGNQPQHF.

The V gene is TRBV5-5, the J gene TRBJ1-4; 7 bases are shared with TRBD1. The CDR3 consists of 15 residues. V dropped 1 base and J dropped 4; count of bases not matched to a gene: 4. Germline V gene sequence: CDR1 SGHKS, CDR2 YYEKEE (reference sequence). The CDR3 coding sequence is TGTGCCAGCAGCTTGATGACAGGGCTTAATGAAAAACTGTTTTTT. This encodes CASSLMTGLNEKLFF. Based on the CDR3 plus reference TRBV5-5 and TRBJ1-4, the full variable domain is DAGVTQSPTHLIKTRGQQVTLRCSPISGHKSVSWYQQVLGQGPQFIFQYYEKEERGRGNFPDRFSARQFPNYSSELNVNALLLGDSALYLCASSLMTGLNEKLFFGSGTQLSVL.

This sequence joins TRBV24-1 and TRBJ1-2, with no clear D. V dropped 1 base and J dropped 2 bases, with 13 bases sitting between them. Germline CDR1 reads KGHDR; CDR2 reads SFDVKD. This CDR3 has 16 residues. The CDR3 coding sequence is TGTGCCACCAGTGATTTATCCCAAAGCGGGAACTATGGCTACACCTTC. This sequence encodes CATSDLSQSGNYGYTF.

Regarding this clonotype: The junction departs from the called germline gene at one end, perhaps through a read error. The chain has TRBV11-3 and TRBJ2-5, with D uncertain. This CDR3 is 12 amino acids long. Per germline, CDR1 SGHNT and CDR2 YENEEA. The CDR3 sequence is CTSSQRTGTQYF. CDR3 sequence (DNA): TGTACCAGCAGCCAAAGAACGGGGACCCAGTACTTC.

This clonotype was seen many times. V gene TRBV29-1 combines with J gene TRBJ2-1; D is unclear. This CDR3 contains 13 residues. Germline V CDR1 and CDR2: SQVTM, ANQGSEA. With 5 bases removed from V and 7 bases from J, the gap between germline ends came to 15 bases. The CDR3 coding sequence is TGCAGCGTTAACCTGGTGGTGGGGAATGAGCAGTTCTTC. Translation gives CSVNLVVGNEQFF.

The chain combines TRBV6-5 with TRBJ2-5, with D possibly matching TRBD1 (6 bases). Germline V gene lookup returns CDR1 MNHEY and CDR2 SVGAGI. The CDR3 totals 14 residues. The V gene lost 0 bases and the J gene lost 4 bases, with 9 bases spanning the gap. CDR3 region: CASSYSSGAETQYF. The CDR3 coding sequence is TGTGCCAGCAGTTACTCGTCAGGGGCAGAGACCCAGTACTTC.

This clonotype has only a few counts. The V call is TRBV7-2, the J call TRBJ2-3, with TRBD2 identical over 10 bases. Per the germline V gene, CDR1 is SGHTA and CDR2 is FQGNSA. This CDR3 spans 17 amino acids. J lost 1 base, V lost 3 bases, and 7 bases had no gene match. The CDR3 nucleotides are TGTGCCAGCAGCTTGAACCCTAGCGGGGGCCGCACAGATACGCAGTATTTT. Encoded protein: CASSLNPSGGRTDTQYF.

The V call is TRBV19, the J call TRBJ2-5; 8 positions match TRBD1. Germline assignment: CDR1 LNHDA and CDR2 SQIVND (reference sequence). V dropped 3 bases and J dropped 2; count of bases not matched to a gene: 14. CDR3 size: 18 residues. The CDR3 coding sequence is TGTGCCAGTAGTATTAGAGACAGGGGATGGGGGAGGCAAGAGACCCAGTACTTC. The encoded protein is CASSIRDRGWGRQETQYF.

This clonotype appeared a few times. A much larger clone lies a single base off, so this may be a read error. This chain joins TRBV7-3 and TRBJ1-2, with D perhaps matching TRBD1 (5 bases). The CDR3 extends over 13 amino acids. In germline, CDR1 is SGHTA, CDR2 FQGTGA. The CDR3 is CASSPRANYGCTF. CDR3 sequence (DNA): TGTGCCAGCAGCCCCAGGGCTAACTATGGCTGCACCTTC.

Notes on this clonotype: An end of the junction does not agree with germline; a read error may underlie this. The V and J genes are TRBV18 and TRBJ2-3, with TRBD1 identical over 11 bases. Looked up from germline, CDR1 is KGHSH and CDR2 is LQKENI. The CDR3 length is 16 residues. The CDR3 DNA sequence: TGTGTCAGCTCACCACCGGACAGGGGGCGTGGGGATACGCAGTATTTT. This codes for CVSSPPDRGRGDTQYF.

A note on this clonotype: At one boundary the junction diverges from the germline segment, which might be a read error. CDR3 sequence: CASSLGPLANEPFF. The CDR3 region has the DNA TGTGCCAGCAGCCTTGGCCCATTAGCCAATGAGCCGTTCTTC. The gene calls are TRBV7-2 and TRBJ2-5; the D is unclear. This CDR3 spans 14 amino acids. Germline values: CDR1 SGHTA, CDR2 FQGNSA.

This clonotype was seen ten or more times. J is TRBJ1-4 and V is TRBV5-1, with 8 bases that match TRBD1. Trimming took 2 bases from V and 2 from J; bases not matched to a gene: 5. Per the germline V gene, CDR1 is SGHRS and CDR2 is YFSETQ. The CDR3 sequence is 16 residues long. The CDR3, as DNA: TGCGCCAGCAGCTTTGGACAGGGTGCGACTAATGAAAAACTGTTTTTT. It codes for CASSFGQGATNEKLFF.

The rearrangement links TRBV7-6 to TRBJ1-1; 8 nucleotides agree with TRBD1. CDR1 is SGHVS, CDR2 FNYEAQ, per germline. The CDR3 has 14 amino acids. V shed 6 bases and J 6 bases; nucleotides not matched to a gene: 9. CDR3 nucleotide sequence: TGTGCCAGCAGGGACAGGGCAAGCGGGTCTGAAGCTTTCTTT. Protein: CASRDRASGSEAFF. The variable domain in full, completed from reference TRBV7-6 and TRBJ1-1, reads GAGVSQSPRYKVTKRGQDVALRCDPISGHVSLYWYRQALGQGPEFLTYFNYEAQQDKSGLPNDRFSAERPEGSISTLTIQRTEQRDSAMYRCASRDRASGSEAFFGQGTRLTVV.

This clonotype has just a few counts. This chain connects TRBV6-1 to TRBJ1-2; no clear D. V gave up 2 bases and J gave up 8 bases, with 12 bases separating them. The germline V gene has CDR1 MNHNS and CDR2 SASEGT. This CDR3 is 13 amino acids long. In DNA, the CDR3 is TGTGCCAGCAGTGAAAGATTTTGGGAGGGCTACACCTTC. Its translation is CASSERFWEGYTF.

The chain uses TRBV7-2 and TRBJ1-2; TRBD1 matches 8 bases. This CDR3 is built from 16 residues. Trimming cost V 6 bases and J 0 bases; bases outside gene matches: 9. Germline CDR1 is SGHTA and CDR2 is FQGNSA. CDR3 sequence (DNA): TGTGCCAGCAGTTCTAGGACAGGGAGTGCTAACTATGGCTACACCTTC. It codes for CASSSRTGSANYGYTF.

This clonotype was picked up a small number of times. The V gene is TRBV2, the J gene TRBJ2-3; no firm D call. Trimming removed 10 bases from V and 4 bases from J, with 12 bases in between. Germline CDR1 and CDR2: SNHLY and FYNNEI. The CDR3 is 12 amino acids. The CDR3 bases are TGTGCCACTGCACAGAGTGCAGATACGCAGTATTTT. Translation: CATAQSADTQYF.

The J gene is TRBJ2-5, the V gene TRBV7-9; TRBD1 aligns across 8 bases. The CDR3 runs 15 residues. Trimming removed 5 bases from V and 3 bases from J; junction bases left unmatched: 8. Germline V gene data show CDR1 as SEHNR and CDR2 as FQNEAQ (reference sequence). In DNA, the CDR3 is TGTGCCAGCAGCCTGGGACAGGCGCACAAAGAGACCCAGTACTTC. Amino acids: CASSLGQAHKETQYF. Together with reference TRBV7-9 and TRBJ2-5, the CDR3 gives the full variable domain: DTGVSQNPRHKITKRGQNVTFRCDPISEHNRLYWYRQTLGQGPEFLTYFQNEAQLEKSRLLSDRFSAERPKGSFSTLEIQRTEQGDSAMYLCASSLGQAHKETQYFGPGTRLLVL.

The chain uses TRBV28 and TRBJ1-2; maybe TRBD1 (5 bases). This CDR3 is built from 14 residues. Trimming removed 6 bases at V and 6 bases at J, with 17 bases between. Germline V CDR1 and CDR2: MDHEN, SYDVKM. CDR3 sequence: CASSPRGGWDGYTF. The DNA for the CDR3 is TGTGCCAGCAGCCCAAGGGGAGGGTGGGATGGCTACACCTTC.

The CDR3, as DNA: TGCAGTGCTAGACCGGGACAGGGGTCATTCGAGCAGTACTTC. Protein product: CSARPGQGSFEQYF. This rearrangement joins TRBV20-1 to TRBJ2-7; TRBD1 aligns across 10 bases. The CDR3 has 14 residues. Trimming cost V 2 bases and J 6 bases; bases outside gene matches: 7. CDR1 is DFQATT and CDR2 is SNEGSKA in the germline V gene (reference sequence).

The rearrangement joins TRBV20-1 to TRBJ2-5, with TRBD2 matching 8 bases. Trimming took 6 bases from V and 1 from J; bases not matched to a gene: 10. The CDR3 contains 15 residues. Per the germline V gene, CDR1 is DFQATT and CDR2 is SNEGSKA (reference sequence). The CDR3 is CSASGALAVQETQYF. CDR3 nucleotides: TGCAGTGCCTCGGGCGCACTAGCGGTCCAAGAGACCCAGTACTTC.

The CDR3 protein is CASSPLEGNQPQHF. The CDR3 DNA reads as TGTGCCAGCTCACCACTTGAGGGAAATCAGCCCCAGCATTTT. This chain connects TRBV18 to TRBJ1-5; no clear D gene. V dropped 1 base and J dropped 4 bases, with 8 bases sitting between them. The CDR3 length is 14 residues. The germline V gene has CDR1 KGHSH and CDR2 LQKENI. The variable domain in full, completed from reference TRBV18 and TRBJ1-5, reads NAGVMQNPRHLVRRRGQEARLRCSPMKGHSHVYWYRQLPEEGLKFMVYLQKENIIDESGMPKERFSAEFPKEGPSILRIQQVVRGDSAAYFCASSPLEGNQPQHFGDGTRLSIL.

This rearrangement joins TRBV7-2 to TRBJ2-3; D not certain. V was clipped by 0 bases and J by 10 bases, with 11 bases between them. CDR1 and CDR2 from the germline V gene are SGHTA and FQGNSA. The CDR3 length is 13 residues. The CDR3 region is CASSLADMGAQYF. CDR3 sequence (DNA): TGTGCCAGCAGCTTAGCCGACATGGGTGCGCAGTATTTT.

This clonotype occurred a few times. At one boundary the junction diverges from the germline segment, which might be a read error. The chain carries TRBV27 and TRBJ1-1; TRBD1 aligns across 7 bases. The CDR3 loop spans 18 amino acids. Germline V gene sequence: CDR1 MNHEY, CDR2 SMNVEV (reference sequence). This CDR3 is CASSYRDNRGGVDTEVFF. In DNA form, the CDR3 reads TGTGCCAGCAGTTACCGCGACAACAGGGGAGGGGTGGACACTGAAGTTTTCTTT.

This chain connects TRBV7-2 to TRBJ1-2, with TRBD1 identical over 9 bases. With 5 bases clipped from V and 4 bases from J, the junction kept 8 bases outside the gene matches. The length of the CDR3 is 15 residues. The germline V gene has CDR1 SGHTA and CDR2 FQGNSA. In DNA, the CDR3 is TGTGCCAGCAGCAGTCCGGGACAGGGAGGCTATGGCTACACCTTC. Translation gives CASSSPGQGGYGYTF.

V gene TRBV20-1 combines with J gene TRBJ2-5, with 10 nucleotides matching TRBD2. The CDR3 consists of 17 residues. Germline V gene lookup returns CDR1 DFQATT and CDR2 SNEGSKA (reference sequence). Trimming at V came to 1 base and at J to 4 bases, leaving 12 bases not matched to a gene. CDR3 nucleotides: TGCAGTGCTAGAGTTAAGCGGGAGGGCCTAATATTAGAGACCCAGTACTTC. Protein sequence: CSARVKREGLILETQYF.

The V gene is TRBV18, the J gene TRBJ2-5, with TRBD2 as a possible D gene (5 bases). Judging by the DNA end, TRBJ2-7 fits better; the J call may be wrong. The CDR3 has 13 amino acids. Germline loops: CDR1 KGHSH, CDR2 LQKENI. The CDR3 spells CASSLAKNYEQYF. The CDR3 region has the DNA TGTGCCAGCTCCTTAGCGAAAAACTACGAGCAGTACTTC.

The chain uses TRBV20-1 and TRBJ2-7; the D gene is possibly TRBD1 (5 bases). The CDR3 length is 12 residues. Germline CDR1 is DFQATT and CDR2 is SNEGSKA (reference sequence). Trimming shortened V by 8 bases and J by 3 bases, and 14 bases separated the two germline ends. The CDR3 nucleotides read TGCAGTAGCTCCCTCCAGGGCTACGAGCAGTACTTC. Amino acids: CSSSLQGYEQYF.

This sequence joins TRBV12-3 or TRBV12-4 and TRBJ2-1; perhaps TRBD2 as D (6 bases). CDR3 size: 13 residues. Trimming took 6 bases from V and 12 from J, leaving 18 bases between them. CDR3 DNA: TGTGCCAGCAGACCTGAACCGGGACTTCGGCAGTTCTTC. Residues: CASRPEPGLRQFF.

This clonotype was counted between two and nine times. The chain uses TRBV3-1 and TRBJ2-5, with D unclear. Germline loops: CDR1 LGHDT, CDR2 YNNKEL (reference sequence). V shed 1 base and J shed 1 base, with 7 bases lying between them. CDR3 length equals 14 residues. CDR3 coding DNA: TGTGCCAGCAGCCAAGCGGCACGCCAAGAGACCCAGTACTTC. Encoded protein: CASSQAARQETQYF.

The chain employs TRBV7-9 and TRBJ1-1, with 10 bases fitting TRBD1. CDR3 length: 15 residues. V was clipped by 1 base and J by 5 bases; unmatched bases: 4. Germline-derived CDR1 and CDR2 are SEHNR and FQNEAQ (reference sequence). Written as DNA, the CDR3 is TGTGCCAGCAGCTTAGGACAGGGGGCGACGACTGAAGCTTTCTTT. Protein: CASSLGQGATTEAFF.